This TCR beta chain was identified in a study of T cell responses to AZD1222 COVID-19 vaccine. Some clones are missing from TCRdb's copy, which holds only in-frame ones; the method was immunoSEQ multiplex PCR. Of about 97,000 clones listed, around 89% are singletons. This clone was recorded a few times. The sample here was peripheral blood, taken on day 0 of AZD1222 vaccination. The receptor's source is an adult in good health.

The CDR3 protein is CASHRGNNSPLHF. CDR3 nucleotides: TGTGCCAGCCACAGGGGAAATAATTCACCCCTCCACTTT. The rearrangement joins TRBV28 to TRBJ1-6; 7 bases align to TRBD1. The V gene's germline CDR1 is MDHEN and CDR2 SYDVKM. Trimming cost V 8 bases and J 5 bases; bases outside gene matches: 3. This CDR3 contains 13 residues.